A single sample is the source of the 28 T cell receptor beta chains below, sequenced in a study of human T cells and chemical hapten exposure. Each CDR3 protein is one row after TCRdb ran MiXCR on the RACE reads. This table has a few hundred thousand distinct CDR3 sequences, around 5.5% appearing once. The time point is: pre-sensitization, week 0. The treatment here: therapeutic diphenylcyclopropenone sensitization with weekly scalp DPC. The sample consisted of whole blood, taken in connection with sensitization to the hapten diphenylcyclopropenone (DPC). Receptors were obtained from a woman aged 18-29 years with alopecia areata. Some clones in this sample may be carry-over from other donors' samples.

This clonotype was observed many times. The chain combines TRBV29-1 with TRBJ2-7; D may correspond to TRBD1 or TRBD2 (5 bases each). CDR1 is SQVTM, CDR2 ANQGSEA, per germline. The CDR3 length is 11 residues. V lost 7 bases and J 6 bases, leaving 13 bases between the germline ends. The CDR3 DNA sequence: TGCAGCGGGGGGTCCGAAGGCGAGCAGTACTTC. Amino acid sequence: CSGGSEGEQYF.

In its sample, this clonotype was seen many times. The J gene is TRBJ1-5, the V gene TRBV13, with D possibly matching TRBD1 (5 bases). The V end lost 5 bases, the J end lost 0 bases, and 20 bases lay between the germline ends. This CDR3 contains 18 residues. Germline V gene sequence: CDR1 PRHDT, CDR2 FYEKMQ (reference sequence). CDR3 protein: CASSPGRGGGNSNQPQHF. CDR3 nucleotide sequence: TGTGCCAGCAGCCCCGGGAGGGGTGGCGGAAATAGCAATCAGCCCCAGCATTTT.

In this sample, this clonotype turned up many times. This chain uses TRBV7-2 with TRBJ2-3; no clear D. Germline lookup yields CDR1 SGHTA and CDR2 FQGNSA. The CDR3 extends over 12 amino acids. V was trimmed by 6 bases and J by 5 bases, leaving 9 bases between them. The CDR3 protein is CASRRSGDTQYF. The CDR3 region has the DNA TGTGCCAGCAGGCGGTCGGGAGATACGCAGTATTTT.

This clonotype was recorded at least ten times. The genes are TRBV3-1 and TRBJ2-7, with D maybe TRBD1 (6 bases). V dropped 4 bases and J dropped 4 bases, with 20 bases sitting between them. The CDR3 has 16 residues. The germline CDR1 and CDR2 sequences are LGHDT and YNNKEL (reference sequence). CDR3 residues: CASSPPGTQREYEQYF. The CDR3 coding sequence is TGTGCCAGCAGCCCTCCCGGGACACAAAGGGAGTACGAGCAGTACTTC.

This clonotype was counted at least ten times. The rearrangement links TRBV6-5 to TRBJ1-1, with a tentative D call TRBD1 (6 bases). Germline values: CDR1 MNHEY, CDR2 SVGAGI. The CDR3 runs to 15 residues. V was cut by 6 bases and J by 0 bases, with 14 bases left in between. DNA of the CDR3: TGTGCCAGCAGAAAACAGACAGGATTGAACACTGAAGCTTTCTTT. Protein: CASRKQTGLNTEAFF.

This clonotype came up many times. This chain links TRBV18 with TRBJ1-6; 7 positions match TRBD1. There are 14 residues in the CDR3. The germline V gene encodes CDR1 KGHSH and CDR2 LQKENI. Trimming took 2 bases from V and 11 from J; bases not matched to a gene: 6. Written as DNA, the CDR3 is TGTGCCAGCTCACCATCGGGACAGCTCACACCCCTCCACTTT. Translation: CASSPSGQLTPLHF.

This clonotype is a singleton in its sample. This chain connects TRBV6-2 or TRBV6-3 to TRBJ1-1; D not certain. This CDR3 is 18 amino acids long. V lost 1 base to trimming and J lost 1 base, with 19 bases between them. Looked up from germline, CDR1 is MNHEY and CDR2 is SVGEGT. This CDR3 reads CASSYFPFEDGANTEAFF. The CDR3 coding sequence is TGTGCCAGCAGTTACTTCCCGTTCGAAGACGGCGCGAACACTGAAGCTTTCTTT.

This clonotype was picked up a small number of times. This chain joins TRBV12-3 or TRBV12-4 and TRBJ2-3, with D perhaps assigned TRBD1 or TRBD2 (5 bases each). Trimming removed 7 bases from V and 10 bases from J, with 15 bases in between. The CDR3 contains 12 residues. The CDR3, as DNA: TGTGCCAGCATGAGGGGCTTAAGTGCGCAGTATTTT. Encoded protein: CASMRGLSAQYF.

In this sample, this clonotype turned up a few times. The V call is TRBV20-1, the J call TRBJ1-6; 7 nucleotides agree with TRBD1. CDR3 size: 13 residues. J was trimmed by 8 bases and V by 5 bases; bases with no gene match: 6. Germline loops: CDR1 DFQATT, CDR2 SNEGSKA (reference sequence). The CDR3, as DNA: TGCAGTGCTGGAAGTACAGGGGATTCACCCCTCCACTTT. It yields the protein CSAGSTGDSPLHF.

The V gene is TRBV15, the J gene TRBJ2-1; D may match TRBD1 or TRBD2 (5 bases each). Germline CDR1 LNHNV, CDR2 YYDKDF (reference sequence). Deletions cut 1 base from V and 16 bases from J, with 26 bases between. The CDR3 runs to 16 residues. Here the CDR3 reads CATSRVGDGPEARHFF. The CDR3 region has the DNA TGTGCCACCAGCAGAGTGGGGGACGGGCCAGAAGCTAGACATTTCTTC.

The chain links TRBV20-1 to TRBJ1-1, with TRBD1 identical over 11 bases. CDR1 and CDR2 from the germline V gene are DFQATT and SNEGSKA (reference sequence). The CDR3 is 14 residues long. The ends lost 0 bases at V and 9 bases at J; junction bases unmatched: 6. CDR3 amino acids: CSARDRDRGGQAFF. The CDR3 DNA sequence: TGCAGTGCTAGAGATCGGGACAGGGGGGGGCAAGCTTTCTTT.

In its sample, this clonotype was seen a few times. This chain uses TRBV15 with TRBJ2-7; 9 nucleotides line up with TRBD1. CDR1 LNHNV and CDR2 YYDKDF come from the germline V gene (reference sequence). V was clipped by 0 bases and J by 2 bases; unmatched bases: 2. The CDR3 covers 15 residues. CDR3 residues: CATSRDGTGTYEQYF. CDR3 bases: TGTGCCACCAGCAGAGACGGGACAGGGACCTACGAGCAGTACTTC.

In its sample, this clonotype was seen many times. The genes are TRBV20-1 and TRBJ1-6, with D tentatively TRBD1 (5 bases). CDR3 length equals 17 residues. Germline V gene data show CDR1 as DFQATT and CDR2 as SNEGSKA (reference sequence). The ends were cut back, 0 bases at V and 3 bases at J, with 15 bases in the middle. The CDR3, as DNA: TGCAGTGCTAGAGATACCACAGGATCCTTCTATAATTCACCCCTCCACTTT. Amino acid sequence: CSARDTTGSFYNSPLHF.

In this sample, this clonotype turned up many times. This chain connects TRBV7-9 to TRBJ1-1, with D maybe TRBD1 (6 bases). Germline loops: CDR1 SEHNR, CDR2 FQNEAQ (reference sequence). V was shortened by 5 bases and J by 1 base, with 11 bases between the two germline ends. The CDR3 runs to 14 residues. CDR3: CASSPTGQNTEAFF. For the CDR3, the DNA is TGTGCCAGCAGCCCGACAGGACAGAACACTGAAGCTTTCTTT.

The DNA for the CDR3 is TGTGCCAGCAGGTCGGATTTCTATGGCTACACCTTC. Translated: CASRSDFYGYTF. The rearrangement uses TRBV2 and TRBJ1-2, with unresolved D. Deletions cut 6 bases from V and 4 bases from J, with 9 bases between. The germline V gene has CDR1 SNHLY and CDR2 FYNNEI. The CDR3 covers 12 residues.

This clonotype was seen a handful of times. This sequence joins TRBV7-9 and TRBJ1-6, with unresolved D. Germline V lookup: CDR1 SEHNR, CDR2 FQNEAQ (reference sequence). The CDR3 totals 14 residues. The V end was cut by 5 bases, the J end by 7 bases, with 12 bases between. This CDR3 is CASSRLLGNSPLHF. The CDR3 DNA is TGTGCCAGCAGCCGACTCCTGGGGAATTCACCCCTCCACTTT.

The chain joins TRBV5-1 to TRBJ2-5; D is ambiguous. Germline loops: CDR1 SGHRS, CDR2 YFSETQ. The CDR3 sequence is 14 residues long. V lost 3 bases, J lost 1 base, and 10 bases lay in between. The CDR3 DNA sequence: TGCGCCAGCAGCTCCGGCAACGTCCAAGAGACCCAGTACTTC. Translation gives CASSSGNVQETQYF.

A word on this clonotype: Since a much larger clone is just one base distant, this may be a read error. The chain uses TRBV7-9 and TRBJ2-1, with D possibly called TRBD1 or TRBD2 (5 bases each). The CDR3 runs to 15 residues. Germline CDR1 and CDR2: SEHNR and FQNEAQ (reference sequence). Trimming stripped 2 bases from V and 0 bases from J, with 8 bases between. This chain's CDR3 is CASSLRGRSYNEQFF. The DNA of the CDR3 is TGTGCCAGCAGCTTACGGGGACGCTCCTACAATGAGCAGTTCTTC.

The chain employs TRBV24-1 and TRBJ2-2; TRBD1 aligns across 8 bases. Germline trimming cut 5 bases from V and 6 bases from J; bases unmatched to any gene: 4. CDR1 and CDR2 from the germline V gene are KGHDR and SFDVKD. The CDR3 extends over 14 amino acids. The CDR3 nucleotides read TGTGCCACCAGTGTGTCAGGGGGCTCCGGGGAGCTGTTTTTT. Amino acid sequence: CATSVSGGSGELFF.

This clonotype has more than one count but fewer than ten. The chain has TRBV3-1 and TRBJ2-6, with 8 bases lining up with TRBD2. The CDR3 totals 17 residues. V dropped 5 bases and J dropped 0; count of bases not matched to a gene: 6. CDR1 and CDR2 (germline): LGHDT, YNNKEL (reference sequence). The CDR3 loop reads CASSSPGGRSGANVLTF. CDR3 sequence (DNA): TGTGCCAGCAGCTCTCCGGGAGGGCGCTCTGGGGCCAACGTCCTGACTTTC.

This clonotype has just a few counts. The chain employs TRBV27 and TRBJ2-1, with 9 positions matching TRBD2. Unmatched junction bases numbered 5, after V lost 0 bases and J lost 14 bases. The CDR3 is made up of 13 amino acids. The germline gives CDR1 MNHEY, CDR2 SMNVEV (reference sequence). The CDR3 region is CASSLSLAGEKFF. The CDR3 nucleotides read TGTGCCAGCAGTTTATCGTTAGCGGGGGAGAAGTTCTTC.

This clonotype was seen many times. The CDR3 DNA sequence: TGTGCCAGCAGCCAAGATTACGCATCTCCGGCCAATGAGCAGTTCTTC. As protein: CASSQDYASPANEQFF. J is TRBJ2-1 and V is TRBV4-2, with unresolved D. The CDR3 consists of 16 residues. CDR1 is LGHNA, CDR2 YNFKEQ, per germline. Trimming took off 0 bases at V and 6 bases at J, with 15 bases between the two ends.

There are many counts of this clonotype. The V and J genes are TRBV2 and TRBJ2-3; D is perhaps TRBD2 (5 bases). V was pared by 10 bases and J by 0 bases, with 14 bases between. Germline lookup yields CDR1 SNHLY and CDR2 FYNNEI. CDR3 length equals 14 residues. CDR3 loop: CATYRRGSTDTQYF. The CDR3 DNA is TGTGCCACCTACCGACGGGGAAGCACAGATACGCAGTATTTT.

This clonotype was seen a handful of times. A junction boundary mismatches the germline segment, possibly from a read error. The rearrangement uses TRBV7-9 and TRBJ1-2, with 8 bases matching TRBD1. The CDR3 has 14 amino acids. CDR1 is SEHNR, CDR2 FQNEAQ, per germline (reference sequence). The CDR3 DNA reads as TGTGCCAGCAGCCTAGCCGACAGGGGCAAGGGCTACACCTTC. Residues: CASSLADRGKGYTF. Full variable domain (missing parts from reference TRBV7-9 and TRBJ1-2): DTGVSQNPRHKITKRGQNVTFRCDPISEHNRLYWYRQTLGQGPEFLTYFQNEAQLEKSRLLSDRFSAERPKGSFSTLEIQRTEQGDSAMYLCASSLADRGKGYTFGSGTRLTVV.

This rearrangement joins TRBV6-5 to TRBJ2-6; D is possibly TRBD2 (5 bases). Germline CDR1 MNHEY, CDR2 SVGAGI. The CDR3 sequence is 15 residues long. Trimming stripped 5 bases from V and 6 bases from J, with 14 bases between. The CDR3 is CASSERGGEANVLTF. DNA for the CDR3: TGTGCCAGCAGTGAACGGGGTGGGGAGGCCAACGTCCTGACTTTC.

This clonotype was counted a few times. CDR3 in amino acids: CASSQGRGGSPLHF. CDR3 nucleotide sequence: TGTGCCAGCAGCCAAGGGCGGGGAGGGTCACCCCTCCACTTT. V is TRBV3-1 and J is TRBJ1-6; D gene uncertain. This CDR3 contains 14 residues. Trimming shortened V by 1 base and J by 10 bases, and 11 bases separated the two germline ends. Per the germline V gene, CDR1 is LGHDT and CDR2 is YNNKEL (reference sequence).

V gene TRBV28 combines with J gene TRBJ2-7; 8 nucleotides match TRBD1. This CDR3 is 14 amino acids long. CDR1 is MDHEN and CDR2 is SYDVKM in the germline V gene. The ends lost 3 bases at V and 6 bases at J; junction bases unmatched: 7. The CDR3 here is CASSLYAGGAEQYF. CDR3 sequence (DNA): TGTGCCAGCAGTTTGTACGCAGGGGGCGCCGAGCAGTACTTC.

The rearrangement joins TRBV7-2 to TRBJ1-5, with no clear D. Germline CDR1 is SGHTA and CDR2 is FQGNSA. Trimming stripped 3 bases from V and 11 bases from J, with 14 bases between. The CDR3 sequence is 13 residues long. DNA of the CDR3: TGTGCCAGCAGCTTGGGGATTTTAGAAGCCCAGCATTTT. It translates to CASSLGILEAQHF.